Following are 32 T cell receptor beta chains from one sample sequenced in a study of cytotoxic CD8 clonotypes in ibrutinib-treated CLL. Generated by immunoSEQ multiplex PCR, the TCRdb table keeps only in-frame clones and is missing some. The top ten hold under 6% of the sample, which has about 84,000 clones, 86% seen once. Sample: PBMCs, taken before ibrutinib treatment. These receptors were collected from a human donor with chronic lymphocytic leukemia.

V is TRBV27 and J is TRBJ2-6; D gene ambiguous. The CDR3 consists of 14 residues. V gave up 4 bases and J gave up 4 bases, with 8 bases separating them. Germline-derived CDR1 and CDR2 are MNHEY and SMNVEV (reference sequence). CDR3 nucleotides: TGTGCCAGCAGTTGGGCATCCGGGGCCAACGTCCTGACTTTC. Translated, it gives CASSWASGANVLTF.

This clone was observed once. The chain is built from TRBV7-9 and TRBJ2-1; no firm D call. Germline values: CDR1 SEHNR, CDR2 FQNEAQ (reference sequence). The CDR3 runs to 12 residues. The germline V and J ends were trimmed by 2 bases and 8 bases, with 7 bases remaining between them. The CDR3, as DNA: TGTGCCAGCAGCTTAACGACTCATGAGCAGTTCTTC. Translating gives CASSLTTHEQFF.

The CDR3 DNA sequence: TGTGCCAGCAGCCCACGTACTAGCGGGAGAGGGACAGATACGCAGTATTTT. Protein: CASSPRTSGRGTDTQYF. This rearrangement joins TRBV11-2 to TRBJ2-3, with TRBD2 matching over 11 bases. CDR3 length equals 17 residues. V dropped 5 bases and J dropped 3; count of bases not matched to a gene: 10. In germline, CDR1 is SGHAT, CDR2 FQNNGV. The whole variable domain, remainder taken from reference TRBV11-2 and TRBJ2-3, is EAGVAQSPRYKIIEKRQSVAFWCNPISGHATLYWYQQILGQGPKLLIQFQNNGVVDDSQLPKDRFSAERLKGVDSTLKIQPAKLEDSAVYLCASSPRTSGRGTDTQYFGPGTRLTVL.

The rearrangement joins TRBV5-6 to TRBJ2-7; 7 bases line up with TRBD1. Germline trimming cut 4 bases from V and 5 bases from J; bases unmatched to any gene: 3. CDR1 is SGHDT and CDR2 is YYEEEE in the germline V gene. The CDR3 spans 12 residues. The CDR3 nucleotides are TGTGCCAGCAGCCCAGACAGGGACGAGCAGTACTTC. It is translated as CASSPDRDEQYF.

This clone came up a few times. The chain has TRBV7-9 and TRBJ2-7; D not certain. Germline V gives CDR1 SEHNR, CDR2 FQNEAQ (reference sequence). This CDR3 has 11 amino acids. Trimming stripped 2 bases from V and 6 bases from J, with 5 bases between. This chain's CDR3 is CASSLNLEQYF. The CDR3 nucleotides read TGTGCCAGCAGCTTAAATCTCGAGCAGTACTTC. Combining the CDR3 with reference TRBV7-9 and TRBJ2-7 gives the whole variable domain DTGVSQNPRHKITKRGQNVTFRCDPISEHNRLYWYRQTLGQGPEFLTYFQNEAQLEKSRLLSDRFSAERPKGSFSTLEIQRTEQGDSAMYLCASSLNLEQYFGPGTRLTVT.

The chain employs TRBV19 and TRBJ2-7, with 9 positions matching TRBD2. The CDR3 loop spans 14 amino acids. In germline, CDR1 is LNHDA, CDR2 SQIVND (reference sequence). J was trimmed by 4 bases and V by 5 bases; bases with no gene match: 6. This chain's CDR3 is CASSPAGGLYEQYF. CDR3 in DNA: TGTGCCAGTAGTCCGGCGGGAGGGCTATACGAGCAGTACTTC.

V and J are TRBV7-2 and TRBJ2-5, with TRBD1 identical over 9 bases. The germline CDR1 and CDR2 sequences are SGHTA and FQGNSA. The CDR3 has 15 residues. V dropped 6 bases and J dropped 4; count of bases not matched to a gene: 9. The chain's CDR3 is CASSSRQGVRETQYF. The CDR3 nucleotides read TGTGCCAGCAGTTCCCGACAGGGGGTTCGAGAGACCCAGTACTTC.

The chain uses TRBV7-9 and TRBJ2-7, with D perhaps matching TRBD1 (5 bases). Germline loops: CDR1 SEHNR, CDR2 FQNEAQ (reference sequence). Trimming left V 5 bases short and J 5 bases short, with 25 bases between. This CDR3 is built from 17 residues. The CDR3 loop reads CASSPNPFLAEGDEQYF. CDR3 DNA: TGTGCCAGCAGCCCCAACCCTTTCCTGGCCGAAGGGGACGAGCAGTACTTC.

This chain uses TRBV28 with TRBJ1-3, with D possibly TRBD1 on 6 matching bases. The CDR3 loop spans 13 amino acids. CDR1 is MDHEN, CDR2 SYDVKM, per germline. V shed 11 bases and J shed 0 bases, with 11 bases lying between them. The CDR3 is CAARGGSGNTIYF. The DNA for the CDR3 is TGTGCCGCCCGAGGGGGCTCTGGAAACACCATATATTTT.

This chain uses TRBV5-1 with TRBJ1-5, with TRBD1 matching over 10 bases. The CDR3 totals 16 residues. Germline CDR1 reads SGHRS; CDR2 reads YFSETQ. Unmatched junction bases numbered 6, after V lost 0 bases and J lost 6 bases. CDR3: CASSLAATGGGQPQHF. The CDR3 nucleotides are TGCGCCAGCAGCTTGGCCGCGACAGGGGGCGGTCAGCCCCAGCATTTT.

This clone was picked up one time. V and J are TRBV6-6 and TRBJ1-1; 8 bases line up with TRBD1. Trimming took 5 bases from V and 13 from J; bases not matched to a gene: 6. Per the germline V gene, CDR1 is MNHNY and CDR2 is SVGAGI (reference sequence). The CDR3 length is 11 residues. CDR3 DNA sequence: TGTGCCAGCAGTAACGACAGGGGCGTTTTCTTT. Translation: CASSNDRGVFF.

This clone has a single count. Here the CDR3 DNA reads TGTGCCAGCCGGGACAGGGCTGGTGAAAAACTGTTTTTT. Its protein product is CASRDRAGEKLFF. The rearrangement joins TRBV2 to TRBJ1-4; 9 bases align to TRBD1. The CDR3 has 13 residues. CDR1 SNHLY and CDR2 FYNNEI come from the germline V gene. V lost 8 bases and J lost 7; bases outside the gene matches: 5.

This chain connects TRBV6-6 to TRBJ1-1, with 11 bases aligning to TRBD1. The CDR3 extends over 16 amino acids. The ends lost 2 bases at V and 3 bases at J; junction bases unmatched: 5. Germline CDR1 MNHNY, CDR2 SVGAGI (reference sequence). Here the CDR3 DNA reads TGTGCCAGCAGTTACCATCCGGGACAGGGGGACACTGAAGCTTTCTTT. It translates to CASSYHPGQGDTEAFF.

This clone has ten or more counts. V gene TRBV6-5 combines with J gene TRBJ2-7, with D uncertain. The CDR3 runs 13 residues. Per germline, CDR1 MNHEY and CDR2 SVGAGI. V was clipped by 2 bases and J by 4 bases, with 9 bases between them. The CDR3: CASSYQALYEQYF. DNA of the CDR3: TGTGCCAGCAGTTACCAGGCACTGTACGAGCAGTACTTC.

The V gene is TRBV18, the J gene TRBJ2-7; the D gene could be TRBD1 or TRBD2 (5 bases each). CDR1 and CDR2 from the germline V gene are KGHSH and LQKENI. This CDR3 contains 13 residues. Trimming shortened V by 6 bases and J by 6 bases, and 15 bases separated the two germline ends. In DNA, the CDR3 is TGTGCCAGCTCGCAAGGGACGAGGGGCGAGCAGTACTTC. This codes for CASSQGTRGEQYF.

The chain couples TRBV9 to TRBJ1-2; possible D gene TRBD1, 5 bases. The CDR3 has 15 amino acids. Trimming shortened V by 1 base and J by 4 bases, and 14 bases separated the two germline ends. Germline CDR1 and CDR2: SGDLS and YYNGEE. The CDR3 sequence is CASSVSARDGYGYTF. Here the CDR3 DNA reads TGTGCCAGCAGCGTATCGGCCAGGGATGGCTATGGCTACACCTTC. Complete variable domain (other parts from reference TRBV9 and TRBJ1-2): DSGVTQTPKHLITATGQRVTLRCSPRSGDLSVYWYQQSLDQGLQFLIQYYNGEERAKGNILERFSAQQFPDLHSELNLSSLELGDSALYFCASSVSARDGYGYTFGSGTRLTVV.

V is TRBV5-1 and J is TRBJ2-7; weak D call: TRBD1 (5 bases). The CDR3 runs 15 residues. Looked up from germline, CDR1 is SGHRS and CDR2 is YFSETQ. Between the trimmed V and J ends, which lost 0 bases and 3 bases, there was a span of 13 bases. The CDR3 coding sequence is TGCGCCAGCAGCTTGGGTCAGGGATGGATCTACGAGCAGTACTTC. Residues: CASSLGQGWIYEQYF.

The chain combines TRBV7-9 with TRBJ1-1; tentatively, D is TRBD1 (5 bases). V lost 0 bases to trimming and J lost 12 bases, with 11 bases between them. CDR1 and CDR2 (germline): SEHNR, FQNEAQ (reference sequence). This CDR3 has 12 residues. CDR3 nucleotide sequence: TGTGCCAGCAGCTTAGCCGGGGGTACGCCTTTCTTT. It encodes CASSLAGGTPFF. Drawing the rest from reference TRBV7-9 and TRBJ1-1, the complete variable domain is DTGVSQNPRHKITKRGQNVTFRCDPISEHNRLYWYRQTLGQGPEFLTYFQNEAQLEKSRLLSDRFSAERPKGSFSTLEIQRTEQGDSAMYLCASSLAGGTPFFGQGTRLTVV.

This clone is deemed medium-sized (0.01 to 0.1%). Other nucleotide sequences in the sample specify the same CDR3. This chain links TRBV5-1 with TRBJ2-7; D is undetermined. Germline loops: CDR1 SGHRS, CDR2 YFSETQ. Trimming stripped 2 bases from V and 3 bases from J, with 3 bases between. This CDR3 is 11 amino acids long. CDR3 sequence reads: CASSFSYEQYF. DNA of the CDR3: TGCGCCAGCAGCTTCAGCTACGAGCAGTACTTC.

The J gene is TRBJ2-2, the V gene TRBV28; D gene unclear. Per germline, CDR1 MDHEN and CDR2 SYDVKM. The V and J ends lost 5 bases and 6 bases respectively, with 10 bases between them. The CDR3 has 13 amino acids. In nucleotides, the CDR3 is TGTGCCAGCAGTCCCCTTGTCCCCGGGGAGCTGTTTTTT. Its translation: CASSPLVPGELFF.

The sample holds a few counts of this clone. CDR3 sequence: CAWSVPGVNTGELFF. DNA of the CDR3: TGTGCCTGGAGTGTACCAGGGGTGAACACCGGGGAGCTGTTTTTT. The chain links TRBV30 to TRBJ2-2; possible D gene TRBD1, 6 bases. Germline values: CDR1 GTSNPN, CDR2 SVGIG (reference sequence). This CDR3 has 15 amino acids. V lost 0 bases to trimming and J lost 1 base, with 9 bases between them.

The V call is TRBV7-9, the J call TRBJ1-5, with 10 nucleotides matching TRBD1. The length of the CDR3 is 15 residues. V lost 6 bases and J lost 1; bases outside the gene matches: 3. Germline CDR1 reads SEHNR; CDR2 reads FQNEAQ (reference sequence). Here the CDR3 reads CASSTTGGSNQPQHF. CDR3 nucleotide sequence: TGTGCCAGCAGTACGACAGGGGGCAGCAATCAGCCCCAGCATTTT.

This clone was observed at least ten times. CDR3 DNA sequence: TGTGCCAGCGGGGAGGGACGGAGGAACACTGAAGCTTTCTTT. Protein: CASGEGRRNTEAFF. The J gene is TRBJ1-1, the V gene TRBV27, with D perhaps TRBD1 (5 bases). Deletions cut 8 bases from V and 1 base from J, with 14 bases between. CDR1 and CDR2 (germline): MNHEY, SMNVEV (reference sequence). The length of the CDR3 is 14 residues.

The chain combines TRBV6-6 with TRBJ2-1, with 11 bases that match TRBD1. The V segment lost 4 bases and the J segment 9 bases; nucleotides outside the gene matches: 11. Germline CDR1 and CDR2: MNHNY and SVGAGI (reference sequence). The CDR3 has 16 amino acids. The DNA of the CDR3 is TGTGCCAGCAGTTTAGGGACAGGGGGGATACTTCGTGAGCAGTTCTTC. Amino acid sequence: CASSLGTGGILREQFF.

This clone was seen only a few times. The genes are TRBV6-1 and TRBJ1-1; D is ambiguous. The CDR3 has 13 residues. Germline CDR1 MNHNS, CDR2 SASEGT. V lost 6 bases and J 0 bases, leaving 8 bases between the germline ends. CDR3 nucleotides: TGTGCCAGCAGGACTATCATGAACACTGAAGCTTTCTTT. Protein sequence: CASRTIMNTEAFF.

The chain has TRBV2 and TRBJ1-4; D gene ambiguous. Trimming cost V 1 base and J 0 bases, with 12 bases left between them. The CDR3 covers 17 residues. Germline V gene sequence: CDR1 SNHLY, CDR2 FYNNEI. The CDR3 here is CASSEVMFQATNEKLFF. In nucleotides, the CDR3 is TGTGCCAGCAGTGAAGTAATGTTTCAGGCAACTAATGAAAAACTGTTTTTT. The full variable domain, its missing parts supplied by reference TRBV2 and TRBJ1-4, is EPEVTQTPSHQVTQMGQEVILRCVPISNHLYFYWYRQILGQKVEFLVSFYNNEISEKSEIFDDQFSVERPDGSNFTLKIRSTKLEDSAMYFCASSEVMFQATNEKLFFGSGTQLSVL.

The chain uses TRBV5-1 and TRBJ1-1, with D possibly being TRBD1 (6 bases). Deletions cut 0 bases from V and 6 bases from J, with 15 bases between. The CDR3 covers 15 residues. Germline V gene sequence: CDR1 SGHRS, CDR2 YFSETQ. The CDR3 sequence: CASSLAGQGTPEAFF. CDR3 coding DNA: TGCGCCAGCAGCTTGGCCGGTCAGGGGACCCCTGAAGCTTTCTTT. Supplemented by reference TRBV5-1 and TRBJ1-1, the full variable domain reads KAGVTQTPRYLIKTRGQQVTLSCSPISGHRSVSWYQQTPGQGLQFLFEYFSETQRNKGNFPGRFSGRQFSNSRSEMNVSTLELGDSALYLCASSLAGQGTPEAFFGQGTRLTVV.

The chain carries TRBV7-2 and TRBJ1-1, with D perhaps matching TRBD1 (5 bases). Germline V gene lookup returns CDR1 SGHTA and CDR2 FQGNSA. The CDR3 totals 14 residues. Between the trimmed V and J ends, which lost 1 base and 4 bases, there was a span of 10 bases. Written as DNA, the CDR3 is TGTGCCAGCAGCTTAGAATTCAGGGTCACTGAAGCTTTCTTT. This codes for CASSLEFRVTEAFF.

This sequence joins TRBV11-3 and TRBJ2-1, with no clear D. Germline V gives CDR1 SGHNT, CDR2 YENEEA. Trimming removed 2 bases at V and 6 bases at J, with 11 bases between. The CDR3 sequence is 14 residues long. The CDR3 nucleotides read TGTGCCAGCAGCTTATACACAGATATCAATGAGCAGTTCTTC. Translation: CASSLYTDINEQFF.

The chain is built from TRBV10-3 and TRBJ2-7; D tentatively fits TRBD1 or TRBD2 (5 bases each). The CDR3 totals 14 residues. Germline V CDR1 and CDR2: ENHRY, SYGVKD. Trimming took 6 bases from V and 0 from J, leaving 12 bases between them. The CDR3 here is CAIRGTVSSYEQYF. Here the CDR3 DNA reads TGTGCCATCAGGGGGACCGTAAGCTCCTACGAGCAGTACTTC.

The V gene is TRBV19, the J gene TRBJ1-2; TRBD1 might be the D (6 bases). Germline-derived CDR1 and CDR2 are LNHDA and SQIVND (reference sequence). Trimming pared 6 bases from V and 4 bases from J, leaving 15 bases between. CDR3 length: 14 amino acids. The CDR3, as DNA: TGTGCCAGTAGCCGACAGGTCTTGGGCTATGGCTACACCTTC. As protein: CASSRQVLGYGYTF.

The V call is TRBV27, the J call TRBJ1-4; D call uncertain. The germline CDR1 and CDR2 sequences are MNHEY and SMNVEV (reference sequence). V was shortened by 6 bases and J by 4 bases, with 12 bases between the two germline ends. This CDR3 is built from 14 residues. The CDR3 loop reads CASRLTDNNEKLFF. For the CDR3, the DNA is TGTGCCAGCAGGTTAACAGACAATAATGAAAAACTGTTTTTT.